The subject of this entry is one TCR beta chain. This record belongs to a study of technical replicates of blood from a handful of donors. Assay: immunoSEQ multiplex PCR; the TCRdb copy retains only in-frame clones and omits some. The table includes more than 75,000 clones, 85% to 95% detected once. Per germline, CDR1 SGHNT and CDR2 YENEEA. This CDR3 is built from 17 residues. V was pared by 3 bases and J by 5 bases, with 9 bases of the junction left unmatched. The J gene is TRBJ2-2, the V gene TRBV11-3, with 10 bases aligning to TRBD1. The source is a human donor in good health. Sequences were obtained from T cells isolated from PBMCs. The CDR3 spells CASSFRDRGRRTGELFF. The CDR3 DNA is TGTGCCAGCAGCTTCCGAGACAGGGGGCGGAGGACCGGGGAGCTGTTTTTT.